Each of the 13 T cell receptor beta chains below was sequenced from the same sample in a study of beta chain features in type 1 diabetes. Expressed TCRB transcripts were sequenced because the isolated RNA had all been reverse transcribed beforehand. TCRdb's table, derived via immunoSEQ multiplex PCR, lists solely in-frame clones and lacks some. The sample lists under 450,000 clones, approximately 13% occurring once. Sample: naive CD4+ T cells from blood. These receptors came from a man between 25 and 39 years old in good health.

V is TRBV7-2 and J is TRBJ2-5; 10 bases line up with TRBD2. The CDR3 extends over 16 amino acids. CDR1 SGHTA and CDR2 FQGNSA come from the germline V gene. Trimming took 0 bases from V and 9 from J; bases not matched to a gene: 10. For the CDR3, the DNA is TGTGCCAGCAGCTTAGCCGGGACTAGCGTTTTTTTGGCCCAGTACTTC. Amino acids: CASSLAGTSVFLAQYF. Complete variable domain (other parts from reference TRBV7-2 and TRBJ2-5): GAGVSQSPSNKVTEKGKDVELRCDPISGHTALYWYRQSLGQGLEFLIYFQGNSAPDKSGLPSDRFSAERTGGSVSTLTIQRTQQEDSAVYLCASSLAGTSVFLAQYFGPGTRLLVL.

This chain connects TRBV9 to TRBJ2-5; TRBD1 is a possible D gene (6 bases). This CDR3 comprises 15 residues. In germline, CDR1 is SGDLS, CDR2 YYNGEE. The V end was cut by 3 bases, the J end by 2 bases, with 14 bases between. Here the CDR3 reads CASSATPGQQETQYF. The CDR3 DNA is TGTGCCAGCAGCGCTACTCCGGGACAACAAGAGACCCAGTACTTC. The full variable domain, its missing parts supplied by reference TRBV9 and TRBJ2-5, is DSGVTQTPKHLITATGQRVTLRCSPRSGDLSVYWYQQSLDQGLQFLIQYYNGEERAKGNILERFSAQQFPDLHSELNLSSLELGDSALYFCASSATPGQQETQYFGPGTRLLVL.

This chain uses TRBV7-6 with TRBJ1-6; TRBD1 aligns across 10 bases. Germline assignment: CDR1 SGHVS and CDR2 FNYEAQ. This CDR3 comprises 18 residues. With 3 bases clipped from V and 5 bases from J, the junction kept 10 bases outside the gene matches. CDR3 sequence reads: CASSFLPGTGVNNSPLHF. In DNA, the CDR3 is TGTGCCAGCAGCTTCCTTCCCGGGACAGGGGTGAATAATTCACCCCTCCACTTT.

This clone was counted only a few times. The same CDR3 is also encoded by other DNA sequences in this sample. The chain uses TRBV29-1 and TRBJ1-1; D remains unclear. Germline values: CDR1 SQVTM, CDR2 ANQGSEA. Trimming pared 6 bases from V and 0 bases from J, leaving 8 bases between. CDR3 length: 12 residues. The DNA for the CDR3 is TGCAGCGTGACGGGGATGAACACTGAAGCTTTCTTT. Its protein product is CSVTGMNTEAFF.

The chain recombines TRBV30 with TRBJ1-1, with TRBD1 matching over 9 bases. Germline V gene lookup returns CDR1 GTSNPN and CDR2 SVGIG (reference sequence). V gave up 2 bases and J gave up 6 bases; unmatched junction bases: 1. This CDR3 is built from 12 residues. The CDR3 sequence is CAWSRDRAEAFF. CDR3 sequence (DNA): TGTGCCTGGAGTAGGGACAGGGCTGAAGCTTTCTTT. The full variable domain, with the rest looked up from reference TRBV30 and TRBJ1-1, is SQTIHQWPATLVQPVGSPLSLECTVEGTSNPNLYWYRQAAGRGLQLLFYSVGIGQISSEVPQNLSASRPQDRQFILSSKKLLLSDSGFYLCAWSRDRAEAFFGQGTRLTVV.

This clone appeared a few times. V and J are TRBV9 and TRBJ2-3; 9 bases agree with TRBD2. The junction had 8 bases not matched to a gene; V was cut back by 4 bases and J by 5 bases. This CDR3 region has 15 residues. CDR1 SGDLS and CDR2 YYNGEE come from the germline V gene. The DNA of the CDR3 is TGTGCCAGCAGCCCCTCAGGCGGGGGGGTAGATACGCAGTATTTT. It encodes CASSPSGGGVDTQYF.

The CDR3 loop is CASSPGRGQVTKNIQYF. The CDR3, as DNA: TGTGCCAGCAGCCCCGGCCGGGGGCAGGTCACCAAAAACATTCAGTACTTC. V usage is TRBV7-2 and J usage is TRBJ2-4; possibly TRBD1 or TRBD2 for D (6 bases each). Germline V lookup: CDR1 SGHTA, CDR2 FQGNSA. Deletions cut 5 bases from V and 2 bases from J, with 19 bases between. There are 17 residues in the CDR3.

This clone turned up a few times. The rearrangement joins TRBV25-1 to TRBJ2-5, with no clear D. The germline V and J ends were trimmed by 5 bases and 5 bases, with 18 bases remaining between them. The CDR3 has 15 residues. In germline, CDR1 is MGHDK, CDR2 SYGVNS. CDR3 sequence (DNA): TGTGCCAGCAGTCCGGACGAACATGAATGGGAGACCCAGTACTTC. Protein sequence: CASSPDEHEWETQYF.

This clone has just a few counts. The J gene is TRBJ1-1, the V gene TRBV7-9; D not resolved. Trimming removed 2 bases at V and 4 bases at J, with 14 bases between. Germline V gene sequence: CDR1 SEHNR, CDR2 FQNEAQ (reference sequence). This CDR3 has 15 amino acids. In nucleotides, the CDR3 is TGTGCCAGCAGCTTAACCCCGGCCGGCGGCACTGAAGCTTTCTTT. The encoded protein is CASSLTPAGGTEAFF.

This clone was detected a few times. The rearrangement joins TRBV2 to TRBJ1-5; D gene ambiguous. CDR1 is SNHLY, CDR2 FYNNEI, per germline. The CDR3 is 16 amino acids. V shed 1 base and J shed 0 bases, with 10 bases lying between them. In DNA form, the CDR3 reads TGTGCCAGCAGTGAAGAGAACTTATATAGCAATCAGCCCCAGCATTTT. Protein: CASSEENLYSNQPQHF.

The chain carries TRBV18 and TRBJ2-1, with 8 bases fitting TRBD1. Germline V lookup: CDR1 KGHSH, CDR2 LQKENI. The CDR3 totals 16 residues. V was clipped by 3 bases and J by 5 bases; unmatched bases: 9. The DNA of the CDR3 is TGTGCCAGCTCACCTTTGTCAGGGGGCGAACACAATGAGCAGTTCTTC. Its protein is CASSPLSGGEHNEQFF.

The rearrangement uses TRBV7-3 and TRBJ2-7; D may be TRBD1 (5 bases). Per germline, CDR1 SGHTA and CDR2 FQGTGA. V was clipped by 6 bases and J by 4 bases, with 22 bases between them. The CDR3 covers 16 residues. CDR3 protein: CASREGDRQRRYEQYV. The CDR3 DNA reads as TGTGCCAGCAGAGAAGGGGATCGGCAGAGACGGTACGAGCAGTACGTC.

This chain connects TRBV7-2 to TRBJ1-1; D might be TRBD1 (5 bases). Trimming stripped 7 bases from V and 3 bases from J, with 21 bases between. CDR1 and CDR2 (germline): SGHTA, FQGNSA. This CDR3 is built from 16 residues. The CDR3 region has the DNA TGTGCCAGCAACTTCAGGGTCTCCAGCGGGTACACTGAAGCTTTCTTT. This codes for CASNFRVSSGYTEAFF.